What follows are 25 T cell receptor beta chains derived from one specimen sequenced in a study of regulatory T cells in long-lasting Graves disease. Investigators prepared the TCR beta libraries by applying iRepertoire HTBI primers and Arm-PCR of CDR3 regions. TCRdb re-derived calls from the multiplex PCR reads in MiXCR, one entry per CDR3 protein. The repertoire holds approximately 440,000 distinct CDR3 sequences, with 16% as singletons. Stated time point: newly diagnosed GD, antithyroid drugs for less than 3 months. RNA extracted from PBMCs served as the sequencing template. The same sample was also studied in work on T cells in Graves' hyperthyroidism and ophthalmopathy.

This specimen was peripheral blood mononuclear cells (PBMCs), taken at new diagnosis, from a patient treated with antithyroid drugs. These receptors were collected from a man between 40 and 49 years old with Graves disease.

This clonotype was seen many times. The chain couples TRBV28 to TRBJ2-6; D unresolved. Germline CDR1 MDHEN, CDR2 SYDVKM. Trimming removed 5 bases at V and 0 bases at J, with 8 bases between. The CDR3 runs 15 residues. As DNA, the CDR3 is TGTGCCAGCAGTCCCCCCGCCTCTGGGGCCAACGTCCTGACTTTC. Encoded protein: CASSPPASGANVLTF.

This clonotype occurred many times. The V and J genes are TRBV6-2 or TRBV6-3 and TRBJ2-7, with 7 positions matching TRBD2. The V segment lost 2 bases and the J segment 0 bases; nucleotides outside the gene matches: 13. CDR1 and CDR2 (germline): MNHEY, SVGEGT. The CDR3 is 18 amino acids. The CDR3 nucleotides are TGTGCCAGCAGTTACACGACTTGGTGGCGGGAGTCCTCCTACGAGCAGTACTTC. Residues: CASSYTTWWRESSYEQYF.

This clonotype was counted ten times or more. J is TRBJ2-1 and V is TRBV4-1, with 7 bases identical to TRBD2. Trimming removed 0 bases from V and 10 bases from J; junction bases left unmatched: 9. CDR1 MGHRA and CDR2 YSYEKL come from the germline V gene. The CDR3 totals 15 residues. CDR3 residues: CASSQETSRVWEQFF. The CDR3 DNA follows: TGCGCCAGCAGCCAAGAGACTAGCAGAGTCTGGGAGCAGTTCTTC.

This clonotype was counted a few times. This chain connects TRBV28 to TRBJ2-7, with 11 bases aligning to TRBD2. The length of the CDR3 is 17 residues. Germline trimming cut 1 base from V and 1 base from J; bases unmatched to any gene: 6. The germline CDR1 and CDR2 sequences are MDHEN and SYDVKM. CDR3 nucleotide sequence: TGTGCCAGCAGTTTATTAGACAGGACTAGCGGGTCCTACGAGCAGTACTTC. Translated: CASSLLDRTSGSYEQYF.

This clonotype has only a few counts. The gene calls are TRBV5-1 and TRBJ2-2; D may be TRBD2 (5 bases). The CDR3 covers 15 residues. Trimming cost V 2 bases and J 4 bases, with 12 bases left between them. Per germline, CDR1 SGHRS and CDR2 YFSETQ. Here the CDR3 reads CASSFLEGITGELFF. DNA of the CDR3: TGCGCCAGCAGCTTTCTTGAGGGAATCACCGGGGAGCTGTTTTTT.

Many counts were recorded for this clonotype. V usage is TRBV20-1 and J usage is TRBJ1-5; possible D gene TRBD1, 5 bases. Trimming cost V 0 bases and J 0 bases, with 15 bases left between them. This CDR3 has 17 amino acids. Per germline, CDR1 DFQATT and CDR2 SNEGSKA (reference sequence). The DNA of the CDR3 is TGCAGTGCTAGAGATCGGGGTCGGGGGGTTAGCAATCAGCCCCAGCATTTT. Amino acid sequence: CSARDRGRGVSNQPQHF.

This clonotype was detected ten times or more. The genes are TRBV2 and TRBJ2-5; D is ambiguous. CDR1 is SNHLY and CDR2 is FYNNEI in the germline V gene. The CDR3 has 13 amino acids. The V end was cut by 1 base, the J end by 3 bases, with 6 bases between. CDR3 amino acids: CASSEDFKETQYF. CDR3 sequence (DNA): TGTGCCAGCAGTGAAGACTTTAAAGAGACCCAGTACTTC. Full variable domain (outside the CDR3, taken from reference TRBV2 and TRBJ2-5): EPEVTQTPSHQVTQMGQEVILRCVPISNHLYFYWYRQILGQKVEFLVSFYNNEISEKSEIFDDQFSVERPDGSNFTLKIRSTKLEDSAMYFCASSEDFKETQYFGPGTRLLVL.

This clonotype came up a few times. The V and J genes are TRBV6-1 and TRBJ1-6, with 7 nucleotides matching TRBD1. Per the germline V gene, CDR1 is MNHNS and CDR2 is SASEGT. The ends lost 5 bases at V and 0 bases at J; junction bases unmatched: 7. The CDR3 consists of 17 residues. CDR3 sequence reads: CASSPRQGFSYNSPLHF. Written as DNA, the CDR3 is TGTGCCAGCAGTCCCCGACAGGGCTTCTCCTATAATTCACCCCTCCACTTT.

This clonotype was counted between two and nine times. J is TRBJ1-1 and V is TRBV5-1; maybe TRBD1 (6 bases). The CDR3 is 13 amino acids. Trimming pared 6 bases from V and 4 bases from J, leaving 13 bases between. The germline CDR1 and CDR2 sequences are SGHRS and YFSETQ. The CDR3 sequence: CASTDGGATEAFF. DNA of the CDR3: TGCGCCAGCACCGATGGGGGGGCCACTGAAGCTTTCTTT.

The V gene is TRBV12-3 or TRBV12-4, the J gene TRBJ2-2; 8 positions match TRBD1. This CDR3 contains 20 residues. V dropped 2 bases and J dropped 1; count of bases not matched to a gene: 15. DNA of the CDR3: TGTGCCAGCAGTTTAAAACGGGGACAGGCCTTTCCTTTGAACACCGGGGAGCTGTTTTTT. It yields the protein CASSLKRGQAFPLNTGELFF.

This clonotype was counted many times. The rearrangement joins TRBV12-3 or TRBV12-4 to TRBJ1-2, with a weak D call TRBD1 (5 bases). The CDR3 sequence is 11 residues long. With 4 bases removed from V and 8 bases from J, the gap between germline ends came to 8 bases. CDR3 DNA: TGTGCCAGCAGTTCGGGACGCGGCTACACCTTC. Residues: CASSSGRGYTF.

The chain recombines TRBV6-2 or TRBV6-3 with TRBJ2-1; tentative D call: TRBD2 (6 bases). Germline assignment: CDR1 MNHEY and CDR2 SVGEGT. V lost 5 bases, J lost 15 bases, and 17 bases lay in between. CDR3 length equals 12 residues. CDR3 sequence: CASSLRDSKLFF. The DNA of the CDR3 is TGTGCCAGCAGTCTACGGGACTCTAAGCTGTTCTTC.

The table lists this clonotype with a few counts. This chain joins TRBV30 and TRBJ2-5, with D perhaps matching TRBD2 (6 bases). V lost 0 bases, J lost 4 bases, and 15 bases lay in between. The CDR3 runs to 15 residues. Germline V lookup: CDR1 GTSNPN, CDR2 SVGIG (reference sequence). CDR3 coding DNA: TGTGCCTGGAGTGTTTACCGGAGGGGCACAGAGACCCAGTACTTC. This encodes CAWSVYRRGTETQYF.

This clonotype appeared many times. This chain joins TRBV10-3 and TRBJ2-2; the D gene is possibly TRBD1 (5 bases). Germline V gene lookup returns CDR1 ENHRY and CDR2 SYGVKD. V shed 9 bases and J shed 0 bases, with 8 bases lying between them. This CDR3 has 13 residues. The CDR3 spells CAISDTNTGELFF. DNA of the CDR3: TGTGCCATTTCGGACACGAACACCGGGGAGCTGTTTTTT.

This clonotype was recorded many times. This chain links TRBV3-1 with TRBJ2-7; D is tentatively TRBD1 or TRBD2 (5 bases each). Trimming shortened V by 2 bases and J by 7 bases, and 21 bases separated the two germline ends. The CDR3 contains 16 residues. Per the germline V gene, CDR1 is LGHDT and CDR2 is YNNKEL (reference sequence). This CDR3 is CASSQRDLHLPGEQYF. CDR3 nucleotide sequence: TGTGCCAGCAGCCAAAGGGACCTCCACCTCCCCGGGGAGCAGTACTTC.

V gene TRBV7-2 combines with J gene TRBJ2-2; no clear D. Trimming shortened V by 1 base and J by 7 bases, and 13 bases separated the two germline ends. Germline lookup yields CDR1 SGHTA and CDR2 FQGNSA. This CDR3 has 15 amino acids. The CDR3 protein is CASSLVGGGNGELFF. The CDR3 nucleotides read TGTGCCAGCAGCTTAGTGGGTGGTGGGAACGGGGAGCTGTTTTTT.

This clonotype came up many times. V is TRBV6-1 and J is TRBJ2-5, with 7 bases that match TRBD1. CDR1 and CDR2 from the germline V gene are MNHNS and SASEGT. After removal of 3 bases from V and 1 base from J, the junction contained 5 bases not matched to a gene. The CDR3 runs to 15 residues. Written as DNA, the CDR3 is TGTGCCAGCAGTGATAGACAGGGCTTCCAAGAGACCCAGTACTTC. It is translated as CASSDRQGFQETQYF.

This clonotype was counted at least ten times. The chain is built from TRBV5-1 and TRBJ2-7; no clear D. V dropped 1 base and J dropped 2 bases, with 10 bases sitting between them. The CDR3 runs to 14 residues. Germline loops: CDR1 SGHRS, CDR2 YFSETQ. The CDR3, as DNA: TGCGCCAGCAGCTTGAACGGGCCCGCCTACGAGCAGTACTTC. This encodes CASSLNGPAYEQYF.

The chain employs TRBV14 and TRBJ1-2, with a tentative D call TRBD1 (6 bases). The V end was cut by 7 bases, the J end by 6 bases, with 21 bases between. CDR3 size: 15 residues. Germline-derived CDR1 and CDR2 are SGHDN and FVKESK. The chain's CDR3 is CASNPPRGGEHGYTF. CDR3 coding DNA: TGTGCCAGCAATCCCCCTCGGGGGGGCGAACATGGCTACACCTTC.

The rearrangement uses TRBV27 and TRBJ1-2, with 7 bases that match TRBD1. From germline, CDR1 is MNHEY and CDR2 SMNVEV (reference sequence). V lost 4 bases, J lost 3 bases, and 14 bases stayed unmatched. The CDR3 has 17 residues. In nucleotides, the CDR3 is TGTGCCAGCAGTTACCGTCCTAGTCACACAGGGGACTATGGCTACACCTTC. Translation: CASSYRPSHTGDYGYTF.

This clonotype was counted at least ten times. The chain has TRBV2 and TRBJ1-2; D might be TRBD1 (6 bases). Per germline, CDR1 SNHLY and CDR2 FYNNEI. V was pared by 4 bases and J by 4 bases, with 25 bases between. The CDR3 extends over 18 amino acids. DNA of the CDR3: TGTGCCAGCAGTGTCCGAAGGGACACCAGGGCGACCGTCTATGGCTACACCTTC. It translates to CASSVRRDTRATVYGYTF.

This clonotype showed up many times. This chain connects TRBV7-2 to TRBJ1-2; no definite D call. Germline loops: CDR1 SGHTA, CDR2 FQGNSA. The length of the CDR3 is 13 residues. V was shortened by 5 bases and J by 3 bases, with 10 bases between the two germline ends. For the CDR3, the DNA is TGTGCCAGCAGCCCCGCGGAGGACTATGGCTACACCTTC. It specifies CASSPAEDYGYTF.

The chain carries TRBV19 and TRBJ2-5; 7 bases line up with TRBD1. This CDR3 comprises 16 residues. V trimming: 2 bases; J trimming: 5 bases; junction bases outside the gene matches: 11. Germline V CDR1 and CDR2: LNHDA, SQIVND (reference sequence). CDR3 loop: CASSISAGGIGETQYF. Here the CDR3 DNA reads TGTGCCAGTAGTATAAGCGCAGGGGGTATCGGGGAGACCCAGTACTTC.

Turning to this clonotype: Since a much larger clone is just one base distant, this may be a read error. This sequence joins TRBV6-5 and TRBJ2-2; 9 nucleotides line up with TRBD2. Trimming at V came to 4 bases and at J to 7 bases, leaving 22 bases not matched to a gene. CDR1 is MNHEY and CDR2 is SVGAGI in the germline V gene. The CDR3 extends over 20 amino acids. As DNA, the CDR3 is TGTGCCAGCAGTTCTGCCATGGGGACTGGCGGGAGGGCCTTAGGCGGGGAGCTGTTTTTT. As protein: CASSSAMGTGGRALGGELFF.

This clonotype was recorded many times. The chain combines TRBV13 with TRBJ1-1; D ambiguous. This CDR3 spans 15 amino acids. The V gene's germline CDR1 is PRHDT and CDR2 FYEKMQ (reference sequence). V lost 1 base, J lost 1 base, and 10 bases lay in between. The CDR3 coding sequence is TGTGCCAGCAGCTTAGTGTCCGCAGAGAACACTGAAGCTTTCTTT. The encoded protein is CASSLVSAENTEAFF.